The source of this T cell receptor (beta chain) is a study of cytomegalovirus exposure and HLA in healthy donors. Donors sampled were nominally healthy, though unrecorded immune exposures were likely. Remarks on this clone: Its antigen is still unknown.

The study, taken as a whole, reports: Most of the TCR beta V segments (in an earlier analysis) were productive either about 87% or about 30% of the time.

This CDR3 contains 15 residues. Germline V gene lookup returns CDR1 MNHEY and CDR2 SMNVEV (reference sequence). The V and J ends lost 1 base and 2 bases, in that order; junction bases with no gene match: 5. Amplification used 60 Vbeta primers and 13 Jbeta primers. Using immunoSEQ multiplex PCR, the repertoire was profiled, and TCRdb retains in-frame clones only, with some absent. The specimen's table records 90,000 to 150,000 clones. This TCR was sampled from a man between 18 and 35 years old in good health and CMV-seronegative. The sequencing sample was made of PBMCs. This chain uses TRBV27 with TRBJ2-7; 7 nucleotides agree with TRBD1. CDR3 sequence (DNA): TGTGCCAGCAGTTTATATACAGGGGACACCTACGAGCAGTACTTC. Amino acids: CASSLYTGDTYEQYF.